The entry below describes one T cell receptor beta chain. Its antigen remains unidentified. This specimen belongs to a study of molecular identifiers for immune sequencing clone quantification. Germline V gene sequence: CDR1 LGHDT, CDR2 YNNKEL (reference sequence). The V end lost 6 bases, the J end lost 2 bases, and 13 bases lay between the germline ends. This CDR3 is 14 amino acids long. Study observations and caveats: Amid roughly 1 million naive cells, spiked Jurkat TCR RNA from one cell was reportedly still detectable.

Previously described methods and listed TCR primers produced bulk TCR libraries. One entry per CDR3 protein, called by TCRdb with MiXCR from the PCR reads. The data hold about 640,000 distinct CDR3 sequences, with about 20% observed a single time. This receptor was identified in a human donor in good health. Some libraries in this study had Jurkat cell RNA spiked in. This chain connects TRBV3-1 to TRBJ1-2; D not certain. The sequencing input was naive CD8+ T cells from blood, with Jurkat cell RNA spiked in. Subset meaning: FACS-sorted CD8+CD4-CCR7+CD45RA+ naive T cells. The CDR3 DNA follows: TGTGCCAGCAGTCGGACCGGGAGGAACTATGGCTACACCTTC. It translates to CASSRTGRNYGYTF.